This record covers a single T cell receptor beta chain. This sample was taken from a study of blood T cell repertoires in COVID-19. Sequenced by immunoSEQ multiplex PCR; TCRdb stores in-frame clones only, minus some. The table shows 150,000 to 200,000 clones, with just under 85% occurring only once. Trimming at V came to 8 bases and at J to 7 bases, leaving 5 bases not matched to a gene. The CDR3 contains 12 residues. The germline gives CDR1 MGHDK, CDR2 SYGVNS. The chain combines TRBV25-1 with TRBJ1-2; TRBD1 matches at 9 bases. Material: peripheral blood. The TCR originated in a woman of 80 years or more with acute or convalescent COVID-19. This chain's CDR3 is CASGTDRGGYTF. The CDR3, as DNA: TGTGCCAGCGGCACGGACAGGGGTGGCTACACCTTC.